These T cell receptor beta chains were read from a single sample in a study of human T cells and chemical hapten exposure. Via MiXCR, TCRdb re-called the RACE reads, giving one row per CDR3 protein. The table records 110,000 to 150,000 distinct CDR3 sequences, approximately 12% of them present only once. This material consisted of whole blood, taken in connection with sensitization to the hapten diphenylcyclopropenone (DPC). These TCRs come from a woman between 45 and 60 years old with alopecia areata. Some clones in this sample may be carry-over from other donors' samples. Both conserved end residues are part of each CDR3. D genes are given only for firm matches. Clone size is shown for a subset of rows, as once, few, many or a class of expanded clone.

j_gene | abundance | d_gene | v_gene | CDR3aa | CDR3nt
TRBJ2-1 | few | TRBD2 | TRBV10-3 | CAIGDSGRPGNEQFF | TGTGCCATCGGGGATAGCGGGAGGCCGGGAAATGAGCAGTTCTTC
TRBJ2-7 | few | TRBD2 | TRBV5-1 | CASSLDVSGTPNEQYF | TGCGCCAGCAGCTTGGATGTTAGCGGGACACCCAACGAGCAGTACTTC
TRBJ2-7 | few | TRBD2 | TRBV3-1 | CASSRGLAGVYEQYF | TGTGCCAGCAGCCGGGGACTAGCGGGAGTCTACGAGCAGTACTTC
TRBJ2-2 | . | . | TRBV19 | CASWDKNTGELFF | TGTGCCAGTTGGGACAAGAACACCGGGGAGCTGTTTTTT
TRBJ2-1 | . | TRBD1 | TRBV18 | CASSPDRGRVDNEQFF | TGTGCCAGCTCACCTGACAGGGGGCGAGTCGACAATGAGCAGTTCTTC
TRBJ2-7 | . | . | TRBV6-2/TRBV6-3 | CASGRGGGTYEQYF | TGTGCCAGTGGCCGGGGAGGAGGCACCTACGAGCAGTACTTC
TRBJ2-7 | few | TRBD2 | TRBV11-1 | CASSLATSGIPPYEQYF | TGTGCCAGCAGCTTAGCGACTAGCGGGATCCCTCCCTACGAGCAGTACTTC
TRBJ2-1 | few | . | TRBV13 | CASSLAAMSEGPSYNEQFF | TGTGCCAGCAGCTTAGCCGCGATGAGTGAGGGTCCCTCCTACAATGAGCAGTTCTTC
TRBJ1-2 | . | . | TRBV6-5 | CASSFSGSYGYTF | TGTGCCAGCTCTTTCTCGGGTTCCTATGGCTACACCTTC
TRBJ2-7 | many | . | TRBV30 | CAWGSYEQYF | TGTGCCTGGGGTTCCTACGAGCAGTACTTC
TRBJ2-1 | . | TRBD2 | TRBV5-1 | CASSLDPSGRSAFF | TGCGCCAGCAGCTTGGATCCTAGCGGGAGGTCTGCGTTCTTC